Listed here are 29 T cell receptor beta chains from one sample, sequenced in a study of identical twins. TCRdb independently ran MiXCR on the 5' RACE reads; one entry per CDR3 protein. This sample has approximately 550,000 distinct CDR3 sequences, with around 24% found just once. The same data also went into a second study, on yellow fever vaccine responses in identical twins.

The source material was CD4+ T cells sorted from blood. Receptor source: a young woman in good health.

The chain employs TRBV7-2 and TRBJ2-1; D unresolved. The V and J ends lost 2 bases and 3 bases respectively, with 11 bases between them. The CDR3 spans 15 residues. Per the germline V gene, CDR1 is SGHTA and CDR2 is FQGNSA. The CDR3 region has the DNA TGTGCCAGCAGCTTATGGAGCGCGGACTACAATGAGCAGTTCTTC. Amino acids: CASSLWSADYNEQFF.

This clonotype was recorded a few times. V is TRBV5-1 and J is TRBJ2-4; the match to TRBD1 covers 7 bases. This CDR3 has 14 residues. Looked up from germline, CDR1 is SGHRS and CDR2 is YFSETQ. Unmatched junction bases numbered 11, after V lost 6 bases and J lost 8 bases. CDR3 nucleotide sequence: TGCGCCAGCACCACCGGGACAGTGGGCGACATTCAGTACTTC. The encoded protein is CASTTGTVGDIQYF.

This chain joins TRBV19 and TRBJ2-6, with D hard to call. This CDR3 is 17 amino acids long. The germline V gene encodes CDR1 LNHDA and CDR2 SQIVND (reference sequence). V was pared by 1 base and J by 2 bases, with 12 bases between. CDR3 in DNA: TGTGCCAGTAGTATAGCTACAACCGGGCCTGGGGCCAACGTCCTGACTTTC. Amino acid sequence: CASSIATTGPGANVLTF.

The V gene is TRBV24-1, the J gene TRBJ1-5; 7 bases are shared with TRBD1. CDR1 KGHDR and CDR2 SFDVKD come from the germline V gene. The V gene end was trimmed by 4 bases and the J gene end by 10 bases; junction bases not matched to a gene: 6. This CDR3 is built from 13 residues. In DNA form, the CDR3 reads TGTGCCACCAGTGACCCAGGGGGGGAACCCCAGCATTTT. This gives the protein CATSDPGGEPQHF.

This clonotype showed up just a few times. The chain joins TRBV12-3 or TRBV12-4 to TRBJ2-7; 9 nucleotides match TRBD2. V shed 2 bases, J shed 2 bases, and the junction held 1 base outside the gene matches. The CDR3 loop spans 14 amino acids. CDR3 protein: CASSLSGGTYEQYF. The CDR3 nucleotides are TGTGCCAGCAGTTTAAGCGGGGGGACCTACGAGCAGTACTTC.

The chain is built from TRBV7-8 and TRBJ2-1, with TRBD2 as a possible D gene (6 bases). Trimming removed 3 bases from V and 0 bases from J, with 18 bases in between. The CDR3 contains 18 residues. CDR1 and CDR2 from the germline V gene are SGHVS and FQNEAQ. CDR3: CASSFSPGEDSSYNEQFF. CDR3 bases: TGTGCCAGCAGCTTCAGCCCGGGGGAAGATAGCTCCTACAATGAGCAGTTCTTC.

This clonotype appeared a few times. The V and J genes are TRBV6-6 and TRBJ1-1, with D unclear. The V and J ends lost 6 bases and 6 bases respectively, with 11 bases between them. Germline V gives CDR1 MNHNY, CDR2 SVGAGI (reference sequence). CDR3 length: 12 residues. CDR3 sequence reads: CASRQTVAEAFF. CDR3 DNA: TGTGCCAGCAGGCAAACGGTCGCTGAAGCTTTCTTT.

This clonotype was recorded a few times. DNA of the CDR3: TGCGCCAGCAGCCAAGATACATTTGGGAACACTGAAGCTTTCTTT. Its protein product is CASSQDTFGNTEAFF. This chain joins TRBV4-1 and TRBJ1-1; D gene ambiguous. This CDR3 region has 15 residues. The germline V and J ends were trimmed by 0 bases and 1 base, with 9 bases remaining between them. Germline V gene sequence: CDR1 MGHRA, CDR2 YSYEKL.

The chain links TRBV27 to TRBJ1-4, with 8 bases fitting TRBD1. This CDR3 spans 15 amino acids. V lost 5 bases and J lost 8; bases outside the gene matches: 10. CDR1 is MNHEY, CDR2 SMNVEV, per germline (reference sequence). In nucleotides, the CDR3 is TGTGCCAGCAGTCCCCTTGACAGGGGACAGGAAAAACTGTTTTTT. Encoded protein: CASSPLDRGQEKLFF.

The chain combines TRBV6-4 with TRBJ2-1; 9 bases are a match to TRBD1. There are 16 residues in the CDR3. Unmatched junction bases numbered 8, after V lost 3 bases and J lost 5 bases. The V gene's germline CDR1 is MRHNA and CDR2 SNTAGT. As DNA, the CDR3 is TGTGCCAGCAGTGAAACAGGACAGGGGATCAACAATGAGCAGTTCTTC. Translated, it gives CASSETGQGINNEQFF.

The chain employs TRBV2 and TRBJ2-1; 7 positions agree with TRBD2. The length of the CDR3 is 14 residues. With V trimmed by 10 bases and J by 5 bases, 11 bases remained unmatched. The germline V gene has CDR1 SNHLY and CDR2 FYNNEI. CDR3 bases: TGTGCCACCTCAGCCGGGACTATTCACAATGAGCAGTTCTTC. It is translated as CATSAGTIHNEQFF.

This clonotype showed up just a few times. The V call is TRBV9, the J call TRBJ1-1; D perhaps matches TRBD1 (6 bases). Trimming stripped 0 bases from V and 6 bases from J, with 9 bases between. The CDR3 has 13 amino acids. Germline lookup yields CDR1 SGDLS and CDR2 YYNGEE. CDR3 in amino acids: CASSVEQGAEAFF. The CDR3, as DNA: TGTGCCAGCAGCGTAGAACAGGGTGCTGAAGCTTTCTTT.

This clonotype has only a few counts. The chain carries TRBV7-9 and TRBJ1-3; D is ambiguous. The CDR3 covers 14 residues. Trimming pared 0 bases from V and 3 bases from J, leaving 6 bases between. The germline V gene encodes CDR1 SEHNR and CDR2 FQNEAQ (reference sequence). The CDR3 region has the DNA TGTGCCAGCAGCTTAGCGGCCGGTGGAAACACCATATATTTT. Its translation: CASSLAAGGNTIYF. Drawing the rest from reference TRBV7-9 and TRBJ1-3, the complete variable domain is DTGVSQNPRHKITKRGQNVTFRCDPISEHNRLYWYRQTLGQGPEFLTYFQNEAQLEKSRLLSDRFSAERPKGSFSTLEIQRTEQGDSAMYLCASSLAAGGNTIYFGEGSWLTVV.

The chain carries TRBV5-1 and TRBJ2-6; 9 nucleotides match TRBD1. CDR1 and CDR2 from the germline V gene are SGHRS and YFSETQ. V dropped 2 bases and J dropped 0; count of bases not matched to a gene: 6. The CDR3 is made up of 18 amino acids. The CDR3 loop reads CASSFSTGGGSGANVLTF. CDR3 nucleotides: TGCGCCAGCAGCTTTTCGACAGGGGGTGGCTCTGGGGCCAACGTCCTGACTTTC.

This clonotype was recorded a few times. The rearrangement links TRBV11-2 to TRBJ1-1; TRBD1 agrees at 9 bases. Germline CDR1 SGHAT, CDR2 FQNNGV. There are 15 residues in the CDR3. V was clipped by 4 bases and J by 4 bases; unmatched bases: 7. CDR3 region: CASSYNRGLGTEAFF. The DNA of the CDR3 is TGTGCCAGCAGCTACAACAGGGGGCTGGGCACTGAAGCTTTCTTT.

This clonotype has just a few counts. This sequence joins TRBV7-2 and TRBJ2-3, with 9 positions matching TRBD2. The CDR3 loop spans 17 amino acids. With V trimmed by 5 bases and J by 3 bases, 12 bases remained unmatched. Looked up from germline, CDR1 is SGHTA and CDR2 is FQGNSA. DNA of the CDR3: TGTGCCAGCAGCCAAAGGGTAGCGGGAGCACGAACAGATACGCAGTATTTT. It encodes CASSQRVAGARTDTQYF.

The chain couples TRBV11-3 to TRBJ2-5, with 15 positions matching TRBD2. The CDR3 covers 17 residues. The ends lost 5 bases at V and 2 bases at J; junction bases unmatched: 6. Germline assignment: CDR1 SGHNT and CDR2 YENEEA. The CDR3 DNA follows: TGTGCCAGCAGCCCCGGGACTAGCGGGGGGCTTCAAGAGACCCAGTACTTC. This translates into CASSPGTSGGLQETQYF.

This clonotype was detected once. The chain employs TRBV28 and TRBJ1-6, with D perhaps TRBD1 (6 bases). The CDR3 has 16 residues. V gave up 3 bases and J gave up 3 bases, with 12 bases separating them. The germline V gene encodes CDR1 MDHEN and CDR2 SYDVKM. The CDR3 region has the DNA TGTGCCAGCAGTTTGATGGGACAAGTCTATAATTCACCCCTCCACTTT. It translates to CASSLMGQVYNSPLHF. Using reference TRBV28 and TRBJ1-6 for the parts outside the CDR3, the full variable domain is DVKVTQSSRYLVKRTGEKVFLECVQDMDHENMFWYRQDPGLGLRLIYFSYDVKMKEKGDIPEGYSVSREKKERFSLILESASTNQTSMYLCASSLMGQVYNSPLHFGNGTRLTVT.

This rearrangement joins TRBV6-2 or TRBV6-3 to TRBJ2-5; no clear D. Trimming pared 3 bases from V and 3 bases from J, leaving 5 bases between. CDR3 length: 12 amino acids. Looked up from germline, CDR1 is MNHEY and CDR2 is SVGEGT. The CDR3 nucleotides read TGTGCCAGCAGTTATATAGAAGAGACCCAGTACTTC. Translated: CASSYIEETQYF.

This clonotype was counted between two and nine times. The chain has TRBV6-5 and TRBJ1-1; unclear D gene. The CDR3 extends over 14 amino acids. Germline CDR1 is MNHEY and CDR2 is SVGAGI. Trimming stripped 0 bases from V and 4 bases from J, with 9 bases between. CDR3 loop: CASSYSTLGTEAFF. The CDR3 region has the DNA TGTGCCAGCAGTTACTCGACGCTCGGCACTGAAGCTTTCTTT.

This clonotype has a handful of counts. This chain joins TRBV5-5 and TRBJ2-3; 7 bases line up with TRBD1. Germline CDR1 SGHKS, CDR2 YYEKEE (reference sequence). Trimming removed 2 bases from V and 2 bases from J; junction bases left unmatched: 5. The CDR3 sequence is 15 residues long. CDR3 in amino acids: CASSLTGVVTDTQYF. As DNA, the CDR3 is TGTGCCAGCAGCTTAACAGGGGTGGTCACAGATACGCAGTATTTT.

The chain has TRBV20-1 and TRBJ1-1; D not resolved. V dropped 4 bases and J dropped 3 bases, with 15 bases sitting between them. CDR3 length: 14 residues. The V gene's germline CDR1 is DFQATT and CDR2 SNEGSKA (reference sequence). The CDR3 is CSATTWGIDTEAFF. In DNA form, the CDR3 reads TGCAGTGCTACCACTTGGGGAATTGACACTGAAGCTTTCTTT.

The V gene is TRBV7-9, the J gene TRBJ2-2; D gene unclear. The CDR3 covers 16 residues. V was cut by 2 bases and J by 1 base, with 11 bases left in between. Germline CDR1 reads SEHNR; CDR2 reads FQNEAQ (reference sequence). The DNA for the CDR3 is TGTGCCAGCAGCTTATTAGAAAGGCTGAACACCGGGGAGCTGTTTTTT. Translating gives CASSLLERLNTGELFF.

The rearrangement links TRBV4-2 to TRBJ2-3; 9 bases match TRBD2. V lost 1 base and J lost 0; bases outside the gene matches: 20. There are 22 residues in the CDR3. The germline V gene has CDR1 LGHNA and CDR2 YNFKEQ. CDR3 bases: TGTGCCAGCAGCCAAGGTTCGTCTTTGCGACTAGCGGAGCCCCAGAGCACAGATACGCAGTATTTT. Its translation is CASSQGSSLRLAEPQSTDTQYF.

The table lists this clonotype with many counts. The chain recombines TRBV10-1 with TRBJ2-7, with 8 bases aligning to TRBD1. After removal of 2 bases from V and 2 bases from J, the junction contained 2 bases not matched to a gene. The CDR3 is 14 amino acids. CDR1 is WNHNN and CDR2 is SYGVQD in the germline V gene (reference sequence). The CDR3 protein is CASSETGQAYEQYV. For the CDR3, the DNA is TGCGCCAGCAGTGAGACGGGACAGGCCTACGAGCAGTACGTC.

CDR3: CAISDENYEQYF. The CDR3 DNA sequence: TGTGCCATCAGTGACGAAAACTACGAGCAGTACTTC. V gene TRBV10-3 combines with J gene TRBJ2-7; unclear D gene. Germline V gives CDR1 ENHRY, CDR2 SYGVKD. Trimming stripped 3 bases from V and 3 bases from J, with 6 bases between. There are 12 residues in the CDR3.

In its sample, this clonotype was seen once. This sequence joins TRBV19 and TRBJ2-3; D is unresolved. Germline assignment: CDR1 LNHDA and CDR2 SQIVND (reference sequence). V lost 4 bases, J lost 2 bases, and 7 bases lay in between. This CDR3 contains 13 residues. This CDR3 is CASSTRITDTQYF. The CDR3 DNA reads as TGTGCCAGTAGTACTCGTATCACAGATACGCAGTATTTT.

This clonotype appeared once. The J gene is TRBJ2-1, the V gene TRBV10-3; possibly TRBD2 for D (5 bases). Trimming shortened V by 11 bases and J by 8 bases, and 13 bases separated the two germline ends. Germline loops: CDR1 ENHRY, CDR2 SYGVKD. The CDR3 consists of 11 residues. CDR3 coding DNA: TGTGCCGTTACTAGGGCCTATGAGCAGTTCTTC. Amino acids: CAVTRAYEQFF.

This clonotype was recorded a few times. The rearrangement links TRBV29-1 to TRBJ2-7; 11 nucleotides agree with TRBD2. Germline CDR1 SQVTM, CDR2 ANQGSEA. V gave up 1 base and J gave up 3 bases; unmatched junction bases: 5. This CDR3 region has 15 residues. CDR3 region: CSVEGLAGGFYEQYF. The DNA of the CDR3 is TGCAGCGTTGAAGGGCTAGCGGGAGGATTCTACGAGCAGTACTTC.